The sequence of this T cell receptor beta chain was determined in a study of CXCR3-negative and CXCR3-positive naive CD8 T cells. Study information: Approximately 140 million TRB reads in total, about 1.5 +/- 0.3 million per library. Study-wide results and caveats: Fresh PBMCs were used in most assays, and CXCR3 expression partially decreased after cryopreservation. Naive cells, whether CXCR3-negative or CXCR3-positive, had similar TRBV-TRBJ usage, while memory cells differed. Naive subsets did not differ in surface CD5, and TRB CDR3 properties served to infer TCR strength.

Each TRB cDNA library was prepared by 5' RACE (with UMI labels). TCRdb re-called the 5' RACE reads; one entry per CDR3 protein, DNA not given. The sample table sets out just under 45,000 distinct CDR3 sequences. With regard to this clonotype: Its antigen is not identified.

Germline CDR1 is SQVTM and CDR2 is ANQGSEA. This CDR3 is 11 amino acids long. The TCR sequence derives from a human donor in good health. Some clones in this sample may be carry-over from other donors' samples. Source material: memory CD8+ T cells from blood. The chain recombines TRBV29-1 with TRBJ2-7. This CDR3 reads CSVRFGYEQYF.